This is a list of T cell receptor beta chains from one sample in a study of beta chain features in type 1 diabetes. Produced via immunoSEQ multiplex PCR; TCRdb's table is partial and in-frame only. The repertoire holds 850,000 to 900,000 clones, with roughly 17% as singletons. Sequencing used naive CD4+ T cells from blood. The origin of the receptors is a woman aged 18-29 years in good health. CDR3s include the opening cysteine and the closing phenylalanine or tryptophan. The D gene is left open where the match is weak. Clone size is given for some rows only: seen once, a few or many times, or a class if the clone is expanded.

v_call	clone_size	j_call	d_call	cdr3_aa	cdr3_nt
TRBV6-1	NA	TRBJ1-3	NA	CASSEAPGNTIYF	TGTGCCAGCAGTGAAGCGCCGGGGAACACCATATATTTT
TRBV18	few	TRBJ2-3	NA	CASSPGTDTQYF	TGTGCCAGCTCACCTGGGACAGATACGCAGTATTTT
TRBV28	NA	TRBJ2-1	TRBD2	CASTPVGGYYNEQFF	TGTGCCAGCACCCCGGTGGGAGGGTATTACAATGAGCAGTTCTTC
TRBV10-3	NA	TRBJ1-1	NA	CAIRSGTNTEAFF	TGTGCCATCCGCTCGGGCACGAACACTGAAGCTTTCTTT
TRBV9	once	TRBJ2-1	NA	CASSPGGGSYNEQFF	TGTGCCAGCAGCCCTGGGGGCGGGAGTTACAATGAGCAGTTCTTC
TRBV11-2	NA	TRBJ1-4	NA	CASSLVLSNEKLFF	TGTGCCAGCAGCTTAGTCCTGTCTAATGAAAAACTGTTTTTT
TRBV11-2	few	TRBJ1-2	TRBD1	CASSPDRGLGYTF	TGTGCCAGCAGCCCCGACAGGGGACTCGGCTACACCTTC
TRBV14	few	TRBJ2-5	NA	CASIGGRRETQYF	TGTGCCAGCATAGGGGGGCGAAGAGAGACCCAGTACTTC
TRBV6-5	few	TRBJ2-3	NA	CASSYSILVGAQYF	TGTGCCAGCAGTTACTCGATCCTAGTTGGTGCGCAGTATTTT
TRBV7-3	NA	TRBJ2-1	NA	CASSLSSSGYNEQFF	TGTGCCAGCAGCTTAAGTTCCTCAGGGTACAATGAGCAGTTCTTC
TRBV28	NA	TRBJ2-7	TRBD1	CASSTTGGRAYEQYF	TGTGCCAGCAGTACGACAGGGGGCAGGGCCTACGAGCAGTACTTC
TRBV5-8	NA	TRBJ2-7	NA	CASSRTETYEQYF	TGTGCCAGCAGCCGGACAGAGACCTACGAGCAGTACTTC
TRBV10-2	NA	TRBJ2-5	NA	CASMGGGIETQYF	TGCGCCAGCATGGGCGGGGGCATCGAGACCCAGTACTTC
TRBV25-1	NA	TRBJ2-2	NA	CASKGLNTGELFF	TGTGCCAGCAAGGGCTTGAACACCGGGGAGCTGTTTTTT
TRBV5-6	few	TRBJ2-5	NA	CASSLNWPREETQYF	TGTGCCAGCAGCTTGAATTGGCCCAGGGAAGAGACCCAGTACTTC
TRBV4-3	few	TRBJ2-7	TRBD2	CASSQGTRSYEQYF	TGCGCCAGCAGCCAGGGGACTAGGTCCTACGAGCAGTACTTC
TRBV7-3	NA	TRBJ2-7	TRBD1	CASSLTGTGRYEQYF	TGTGCCAGCAGCTTAACGGGGACAGGACGATACGAGCAGTACTTC
TRBV7-2	few	TRBJ2-7	NA	CASSQQQGPYEQYF	TGTGCCAGCAGCCAGCAACAGGGCCCCTACGAGCAGTACTTC
TRBV5-6	NA	TRBJ2-3	TRBD1	CASSFRQGATDTQYF	TGTGCCAGCAGCTTCAGACAGGGAGCCACAGATACGCAGTATTTT
TRBV4-3	NA	TRBJ1-5	NA	CASSQVLSGGRPQHF	TGCGCCAGCAGCCAAGTATTAAGCGGGGGGAGGCCCCAGCATTTT
TRBV13	NA	TRBJ2-1	TRBD2	CASSIRTSGREEQFF	TGTGCCAGCAGCATCCGGACTAGCGGGAGGGAGGAGCAGTTCTTC
TRBV6-4	few	TRBJ2-1	TRBD2	CASHKREGRSYNEQFF	TGTGCCAGCCATAAGCGGGAGGGCCGATCCTACAATGAGCAGTTCTTC
TRBV2	NA	TRBJ2-7	TRBD1	CASTGQGHYEQYF	TGTGCCAGCACGGGACAGGGCCACTACGAGCAGTACTTC
TRBV2	few	TRBJ2-7	NA	CASSLTKTYEQYF	TGTGCCAGCAGCCTGACAAAAACCTACGAGCAGTACTTC
TRBV18	NA	TRBJ2-2	NA	CASSPLTRGDTGELFF	TGTGCCAGCTCACCACTTACCAGGGGCGACACCGGGGAGCTGTTTTTT
TRBV10-3	NA	TRBJ1-3	NA	CAISDRAVSGNTIYF	TGTGCCATCAGTGACCGTGCGGTCTCTGGAAACACCATATATTTT
TRBV6-5	NA	TRBJ1-1	NA	CASSYLGTRMNTEAFF	TGTGCCAGCAGTTACCTCGGGACACGCATGAACACTGAAGCTTTCTTT
TRBV20-1	NA	TRBJ1-2	NA	CSVEDRHGYTF	TGCAGTGTTGAGGACAGACATGGCTACACCTTC
TRBV28	few	TRBJ2-7	TRBD2	CASSLGGGLVHEQYF	TGTGCCAGCAGTTTAGGAGGGGGACTAGTACACGAGCAGTACTTC
TRBV5-1	NA	TRBJ2-1	TRBD2	CASRERESYNEQFF	TGCGCCAGCAGGGAGCGGGAGTCCTACAATGAGCAGTTCTTC
TRBV6-6	NA	TRBJ2-7	NA	CASSYSQERIYEQYF	TGTGCCAGCAGTTACTCCCAGGAGCGTATTTACGAGCAGTACTTC